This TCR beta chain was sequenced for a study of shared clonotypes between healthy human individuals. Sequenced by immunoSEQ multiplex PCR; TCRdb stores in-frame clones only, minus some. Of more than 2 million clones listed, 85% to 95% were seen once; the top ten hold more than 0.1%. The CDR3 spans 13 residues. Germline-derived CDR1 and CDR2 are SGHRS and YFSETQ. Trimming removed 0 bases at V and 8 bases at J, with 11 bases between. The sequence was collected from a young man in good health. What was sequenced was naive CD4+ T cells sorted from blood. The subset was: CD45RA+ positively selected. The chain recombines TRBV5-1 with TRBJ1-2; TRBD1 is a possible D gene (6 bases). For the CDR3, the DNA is TGCGCCAGCAGCTTGGAACAGGGTCAGGGCTACACCTTC. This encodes CASSLEQGQGYTF. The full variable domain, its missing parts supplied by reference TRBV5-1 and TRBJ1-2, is KAGVTQTPRYLIKTRGQQVTLSCSPISGHRSVSWYQQTPGQGLQFLFEYFSETQRNKGNFPGRFSGRQFSNSRSEMNVSTLELGDSALYLCASSLEQGQGYTFGSGTRLTVV.